The 17 T cell receptor beta chains below were found in one sample sequenced in a study of OX40 agonist ivuxolimab in advanced cancers. The library was made by the immunoSEQ multiplex PCR assay. TCRdb carries this immuneACCESS record with in-frame sequences only. Its versions omit some clonotypes, under half of them owing to an unresolved V gene in the studies checked, with the rest unexplained. The sample table lists about 49,000 clones, over 75% of them with a count of one. In total, the top ten clones hold 6.5% to 9.5% of the sample. The specimen was CD4+ or CD8+ T cells sorted from blood, collected in a trial of the OX40 agonist ivuxolimab. The receptor set was obtained from an adult with an advanced solid tumor such as melanoma, head and neck, liver or kidney cancer.

This clone is a singleton in its sample. CDR3: CASSKRREEFGNEQFF. The CDR3 DNA reads as TGCGCCAGCAGCAAAAGGCGGGAGGAGTTTGGCAATGAGCAGTTCTTC. The gene calls are TRBV5-1 and TRBJ2-1; 8 bases agree with TRBD2. In germline, CDR1 is SGHRS, CDR2 YFSETQ. This CDR3 comprises 16 residues. The V gene end was trimmed by 4 bases and the J gene end by 6 bases; junction bases not matched to a gene: 12.

The rearrangement uses TRBV7-2 and TRBJ2-1; 10 bases match TRBD1. J was trimmed by 7 bases and V by 1 base; bases with no gene match: 7. The CDR3 consists of 16 residues. Germline loops: CDR1 SGHTA, CDR2 FQGNSA. The CDR3 loop is CASSLVLGTGANEQFF. The CDR3 bases are TGTGCCAGCAGCTTAGTTCTCGGGACAGGGGCTAATGAGCAGTTCTTC.

The chain employs TRBV7-2 and TRBJ2-7; D may be TRBD1 or TRBD2 (5 bases each). The CDR3 has 13 amino acids. Germline V gene lookup returns CDR1 SGHTA and CDR2 FQGNSA. Deletions cut 4 bases from V and 4 bases from J, with 11 bases between. CDR3 amino acids: CASSSGPIYEQYF. Written as DNA, the CDR3 is TGTGCCAGCAGCTCGGGACCGATATACGAGCAGTACTTC. The full variable domain, its missing parts supplied by reference TRBV7-2 and TRBJ2-7, is GAGVSQSPSNKVTEKGKDVELRCDPISGHTALYWYRQSLGQGLEFLIYFQGNSAPDKSGLPSDRFSAERTGGSVSTLTIQRTQQEDSAVYLCASSSGPIYEQYFGPGTRLTVT.

The chain carries TRBV2 and TRBJ2-5; D is unresolved. V was cut by 5 bases and J by 5 bases, with 6 bases left in between. The CDR3 length is 11 residues. The germline V gene has CDR1 SNHLY and CDR2 FYNNEI. CDR3: CASSPRETQYF. For the CDR3, the DNA is TGTGCCAGCAGTCCCCGGGAGACCCAGTACTTC.

The gene calls are TRBV19 and TRBJ2-3, with D uncertain. The CDR3 consists of 16 residues. The ends were cut back, 1 base at V and 0 bases at J, with 11 bases in the middle. The germline V gene has CDR1 LNHDA and CDR2 SQIVND (reference sequence). CDR3 sequence: CASSIGGSPSTDTQYF. CDR3 nucleotide sequence: TGTGCCAGTAGTATAGGTGGGTCCCCAAGCACAGATACGCAGTATTTT.

The chain employs TRBV2 and TRBJ1-2, with 9 nucleotides matching TRBD1. V was clipped by 2 bases and J by 2 bases; unmatched bases: 3. This CDR3 region has 15 residues. Germline V gene sequence: CDR1 SNHLY, CDR2 FYNNEI. The CDR3 bases are TGTGCCAGCAGTGAAACCGGGACAGGGAACTATGGCTACACCTTC. Translation gives CASSETGTGNYGYTF.

This clone has only one observation. The chain combines TRBV11-2 with TRBJ1-1; D perhaps matches TRBD1 (5 bases). Germline values: CDR1 SGHAT, CDR2 FQNNGV. The CDR3 has 13 amino acids. The V end lost 5 bases, the J end lost 5 bases, and 12 bases lay between the germline ends. This CDR3 is CASSRGEETEAFF. The CDR3 DNA is TGTGCCAGCAGCCGGGGGGAGGAGACTGAAGCTTTCTTT. The whole variable domain, filled in from reference TRBV11-2 and TRBJ1-1, reads EAGVAQSPRYKIIEKRQSVAFWCNPISGHATLYWYQQILGQGPKLLIQFQNNGVVDDSQLPKDRFSAERLKGVDSTLKIQPAKLEDSAVYLCASSRGEETEAFFGQGTRLTVV.

The V and J genes are TRBV4-3 and TRBJ2-1; 12 bases agree with TRBD2. Germline lookup yields CDR1 LGHNA and CDR2 YSLEER. V shed 1 base, J shed 8 bases, and the junction held 6 bases outside the gene matches. The CDR3 is 16 residues long. The DNA for the CDR3 is TGCGCCAGCAGCCAAGTTCGACTAGCGGGAGCCGATGAGCAGTTCTTC. Its translation: CASSQVRLAGADEQFF.

This clone was seen a single time. The J gene is TRBJ2-1, the V gene TRBV7-9; 11 nucleotides agree with TRBD2. Germline V CDR1 and CDR2: SEHNR, FQNEAQ (reference sequence). The V and J ends lost 3 bases and 4 bases, in that order; junction bases with no gene match: 11. The CDR3 runs 18 residues. In DNA, the CDR3 is TGTGCCAGCAGCTTCCGGAGACTCGGACTAGCGGGTTACAATGAGCAGTTCTTC. It specifies CASSFRRLGLAGYNEQFF.

J is TRBJ2-7 and V is TRBV5-1; TRBD2 agrees at 7 bases. Germline CDR1 is SGHRS and CDR2 is YFSETQ. The CDR3 length is 13 residues. Here the CDR3 reads CASQSGAGYEQYF. The CDR3 DNA follows: TGCGCTTCACAGAGCGGGGCCGGGTACGAGCAGTACTTC. Complete variable domain (other parts from reference TRBV5-1 and TRBJ2-7): KAGVTQTPRYLIKTRGQQVTLSCSPISGHRSVSWYQQTPGQGLQFLFEYFSETQRNKGNFPGRFSGRQFSNSRSEMNVSTLELGDSALYLCASQSGAGYEQYFGPGTRLTVT.

This clone was seen more than once but under ten times. The V and J genes are TRBV5-6 and TRBJ1-4; D is unresolved. With 1 base removed from V and 6 bases from J, the gap between germline ends came to 10 bases. The germline V gene encodes CDR1 SGHDT and CDR2 YYEEEE. The CDR3 sequence is 14 residues long. The chain's CDR3 is CASSLLGEHEKLFF. In DNA, the CDR3 is TGTGCCAGCAGCTTGCTGGGAGAACATGAAAAACTGTTTTTT.

J is TRBJ2-1 and V is TRBV4-3, with D possibly TRBD1 on 6 matching bases. CDR1 and CDR2 from the germline V gene are LGHNA and YSLEER. The CDR3 contains 16 residues. Between the trimmed V and J ends, which lost 5 bases and 9 bases, there was a span of 23 bases. Written as DNA, the CDR3 is TGCGCCAGCAGCAAAAGCCTAGGGGGTCTAACCAGTGAGCAGTTCTTC. Its translation is CASSKSLGGLTSEQFF.

This sequence joins TRBV5-6 and TRBJ1-6; D not resolved. The CDR3 is 13 residues long. V shed 4 bases and J shed 7 bases, with 9 bases lying between them. CDR1 is SGHDT, CDR2 YYEEEE, per germline. CDR3 sequence (DNA): TGTGCCAGCAGCCCCGGAGACAATTCACCCCTCCACTTT. The encoded protein is CASSPGDNSPLHF.

This chain uses TRBV6-5 with TRBJ2-5, with 14 bases that match TRBD2. The last part of the DNA fits TRBJ2-7 better; the J call may be wrong. Germline V gene sequence: CDR1 MNHEY, CDR2 SVGAGI. The CDR3 is 15 residues long. For the CDR3, the DNA is TGTGCCAGCAGCCGTGGACTAGCGGGAGGAGTCGAGCAGTACTTC. Protein: CASSRGLAGGVEQYF.

J is TRBJ1-1 and V is TRBV9, with 11 nucleotides matching TRBD1. Looked up from germline, CDR1 is SGDLS and CDR2 is YYNGEE. Trimming cost V 3 bases and J 12 bases; bases outside gene matches: 7. This CDR3 has 13 residues. CDR3 loop: CASSERTGGMSFF. The CDR3 region has the DNA TGTGCCAGCAGCGAACGGACAGGGGGCATGTCTTTCTTT.

Regarding this clone: Other DNA sequences of this sample code for an identical CDR3. The rearrangement links TRBV4-3 to TRBJ2-1; D is unresolved. The germline V and J ends were trimmed by 1 base and 2 bases, with 3 bases remaining between them. Germline CDR1 LGHNA, CDR2 YSLEER. CDR3 length equals 13 residues. The CDR3 DNA reads TGCGCCAGCAGCCAAGGGGCCTACAATGAGCAGTTCTTC. Protein product: CASSQGAYNEQFF.

The rearrangement uses TRBV5-1 and TRBJ2-2, with 9 bases identical to TRBD2. Germline V gives CDR1 SGHRS, CDR2 YFSETQ. The CDR3 runs to 15 residues. V was pared by 0 bases and J by 6 bases, with 3 bases of the junction left unmatched. Here the CDR3 reads CASSLAASGAGELFF. The CDR3 nucleotides are TGCGCCAGCAGCTTGGCCGCTAGCGGGGCCGGGGAGCTGTTTTTT.